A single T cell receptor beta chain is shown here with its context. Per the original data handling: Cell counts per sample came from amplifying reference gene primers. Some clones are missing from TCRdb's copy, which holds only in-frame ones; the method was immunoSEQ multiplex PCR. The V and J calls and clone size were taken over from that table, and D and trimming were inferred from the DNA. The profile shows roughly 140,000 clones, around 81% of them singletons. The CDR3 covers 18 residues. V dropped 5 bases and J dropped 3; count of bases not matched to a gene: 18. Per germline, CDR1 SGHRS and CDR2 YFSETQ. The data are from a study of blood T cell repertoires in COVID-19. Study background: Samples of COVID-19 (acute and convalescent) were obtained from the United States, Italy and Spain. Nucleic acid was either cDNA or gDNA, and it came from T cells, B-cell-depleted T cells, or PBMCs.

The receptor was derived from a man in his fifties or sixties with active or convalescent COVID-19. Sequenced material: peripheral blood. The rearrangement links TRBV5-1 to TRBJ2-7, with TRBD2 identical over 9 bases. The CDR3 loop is CASRSGGLAGSFIYEQYF. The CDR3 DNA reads TGCGCCAGCAGGTCCGGGGGGCTAGCGGGATCTTTTATCTACGAGCAGTACTTC. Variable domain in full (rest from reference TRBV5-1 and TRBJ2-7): KAGVTQTPRYLIKTRGQQVTLSCSPISGHRSVSWYQQTPGQGLQFLFEYFSETQRNKGNFPGRFSGRQFSNSRSEMNVSTLELGDSALYLCASRSGGLAGSFIYEQYFGPGTRLTVT.